This is a list of T cell receptor beta chains from one sample in a study of blood T cell repertoires in COVID-19. Method: immunoSEQ multiplex PCR; TCRdb's copy keeps in-frame clones and lacks some. The data contain fewer than 200,000 clones, approximately 82% of them singletons. Specimen: peripheral blood. These receptors were obtained from a woman older than 75 with acute or convalescent COVID-19. CDR3s include the opening cysteine and the closing phenylalanine or tryptophan. D genes are given only for firm matches. Clone size is not always given. Where it is, it says once, few, many or a class for expanded clones.

d_call,j_call,clone_size,v_call,cdr3_aa,cdr3_nt
NA,TRBJ2-7,NA,TRBV4-1,CASSQDQAGGYEQYF,TGCGCCAGCAGCCAAGATCAGGCAGGGGGGTACGAGCAGTACTTC
TRBD2,TRBJ2-1,NA,TRBV7-9,CASSAERLAGGYNEQFF,TGTGCCAGCAGCGCGGAGAGACTAGCGGGAGGGTACAATGAGCAGTTCTTC
NA,TRBJ2-2,NA,TRBV5-4,CASSPRRGPGNTGELFF,TGTGCCAGCAGCCCACGGCGTGGTCCAGGAAACACCGGGGAGCTGTTTTTT
NA,TRBJ2-7,NA,TRBV30,CAWSQGWDDEQYF,TGTGCCTGGAGTCAGGGCTGGGATGATGAGCAGTACTTC
TRBD1,TRBJ1-2,NA,TRBV2,CARLTGGGYTF,TGTGCCAGACTGACAGGGGGTGGCTACACCTTC
NA,TRBJ2-7,NA,TRBV18,CASSPWGTSYEQYF,TGTGCCAGCTCACCATGGGGCACCAGTTACGAGCAGTACTTC
NA,TRBJ2-2,few,TRBV21-1,CAGGRETTGELFF,TGTGCGGGGGGGCGGGAGACCACCGGGGAGCTGTTTTTT
NA,TRBJ2-3,NA,TRBV7-9,CASSHSGSTDTQYF,TGTGCCAGCAGCCATAGTGGTAGCACAGATACGCAGTATTTT
NA,TRBJ2-1,NA,TRBV6-4,CASSDGGYNEQFF,TGTGCCAGCAGTGATGGCGGTTACAATGAGCAGTTCTTC
NA,TRBJ1-6,once,TRBV6-5,CASRRWNSPLHF,TGTGCCAGCCGTCGGTGGAATTCACCCCTCCACTTT
TRBD1,TRBJ1-2,NA,TRBV11-2,CASSRTGGYGYTF,TGTGCCAGCAGCAGGACAGGTGGTTATGGCTACACCTTC
TRBD1,TRBJ1-2,NA,TRBV5-4,CASSSNRGSYGYTF,TGTGCCAGCAGCTCAAACAGGGGGTCCTATGGCTACACCTTC
TRBD1,TRBJ2-7,once,TRBV19,CASSSGQGDEQYF,TGTGCCAGTAGCTCCGGACAGGGGGACGAGCAGTACTTC
NA,TRBJ2-7,few,TRBV13,CASSSAVSGDEQYF,TGTGCCAGCAGCTCAGCGGTTTCGGGGGACGAGCAGTACTTC